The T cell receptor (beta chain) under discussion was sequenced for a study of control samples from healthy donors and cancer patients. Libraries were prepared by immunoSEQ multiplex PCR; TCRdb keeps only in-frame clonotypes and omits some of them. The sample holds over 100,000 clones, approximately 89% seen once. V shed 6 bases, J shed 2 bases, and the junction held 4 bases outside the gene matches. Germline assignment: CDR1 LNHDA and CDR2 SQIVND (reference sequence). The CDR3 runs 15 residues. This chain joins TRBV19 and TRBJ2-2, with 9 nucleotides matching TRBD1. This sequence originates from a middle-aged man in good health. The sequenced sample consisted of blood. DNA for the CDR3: TGTGCCAGTAGGCGGGACAGGGTAAACACCGGGGAGCTGTTTTTT. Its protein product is CASRRDRVNTGELFF.